These T cell receptor beta chains were read from a single sample in a study of blood T cell repertoires in COVID-19. Assay: immunoSEQ multiplex PCR; the TCRdb copy retains only in-frame clones and omits some. The table has over 350,000 clones, 86% seen once. The material sequenced was peripheral blood. The receptors were gathered from a woman aged 25 to 39 with active or convalescent COVID-19. The CDR3 runs from the conserved cysteine through the conserved F or W. Each record gives: CDR3 protein, CDR3 DNA, D gene, V gene, clone size, J gene. A D gene is named only where the DNA matches it firmly. Rows give clone size only sometimes, using once, few, many, or a class for an expanded clone.

CASSTRTSGRYVGSEQFF,TGCGCCAGCAGCACCCGGACTAGCGGGAGATATGTTGGAAGTGAGCAGTTCTTC,TRBD2,TRBV5-1,.,TRBJ2-1
CASSLVSAGTGELFF,TGTGCCAGCAGCTTAGTGTCAGCGGGCACCGGGGAGCTGTTTTTT,.,TRBV11-2,few,TRBJ2-2
CASSPNRLGQDEEKLFF,TGTGCCAGCTCACCGAACCGATTGGGACAGGACGAAGAAAAACTGTTTTTT,TRBD1,TRBV18,once,TRBJ1-4
CASSLPGQGLNEQFF,TGTGCCAGCAGTCTTCCGGGACAGGGTCTCAATGAGCAGTTCTTC,TRBD1,TRBV25-1,once,TRBJ2-1
CASSEPGGKEEQYF,TGTGCCAGCAGTGAACCGGGGGGGAAGGAAGAGCAGTACTTC,TRBD2,TRBV6-1,.,TRBJ2-7
CASSPWTSGITTQYF,TGTGCCAGCAGTCCCTGGACTAGCGGGATCACCACGCAGTACTTC,TRBD2,TRBV27,.,TRBJ2-7
CASSPSAGLPKNEQFF,TGTGCCAGCAGCCCCTCAGCGGGGCTCCCTAAGAATGAGCAGTTCTTC,TRBD2,TRBV7-9,.,TRBJ2-1
CATSRDRQSTNEKLFF,TGTGCCACCAGCAGGGATCGACAGTCGACGAATGAAAAACTGTTTTTT,.,TRBV15,.,TRBJ1-4
CASSADRVTTEAFF,TGTGCCAGCAGTGCGGACAGGGTCACCACTGAAGCTTTCTTT,TRBD1,TRBV2,.,TRBJ1-1
CASSFGTASGYEQYF,TGTGCCAGCAGCTTTGGGACAGCCTCAGGCTACGAGCAGTACTTC,TRBD1,TRBV5-4,.,TRBJ2-7
CASSNYPLLAGRAQISTDTQYF,TGTGCCAGCAGTAACTACCCCCTTTTAGCGGGGAGGGCCCAAATTAGCACAGATACGCAGTATTTT,TRBD2,TRBV28,.,TRBJ2-3
CASRIGQSLHTGELFF,TGTGCCAGCAGGATTGGACAGAGTCTACACACCGGGGAGCTGTTTTTT,.,TRBV27,once,TRBJ2-2
CASSFRQGKEQYF,TGTGCCAGCAGCTTTCGTCAGGGAAAGGAGCAGTACTTC,.,TRBV7-8,.,TRBJ2-7
CASSPGTGYEQYF,TGTGCCAGCAGTCCCGGGACAGGCTACGAGCAGTACTTC,TRBD1,TRBV27,.,TRBJ2-7
CASSPIGEGNQPQHF,TGTGCCAGCAGTCCAATAGGGGAGGGCAATCAGCCCCAGCATTTT,.,TRBV2,.,TRBJ1-5
CATTGSDAYEQYF,TGTGCCACGACAGGTTCGGACGCCTACGAGCAGTACTTC,.,TRBV7-9,.,TRBJ2-7
CASSPPSGGGQYF,TGTGCCAGCTCACCACCTTCGGGGGGAGGGCAGTATTTT,TRBD2,TRBV18,.,TRBJ2-3
CASSYSGQLNQPQHF,TGTGCCAGCAGTTACTCGGGACAGCTCAATCAGCCCCAGCATTTT,TRBD1,TRBV6-5,once,TRBJ1-5
CASSLGQYHQGGQPQHF,TGTGCCAGCAGCTTGGGACAATACCACCAGGGAGGTCAGCCCCAGCATTTT,.,TRBV5-8,.,TRBJ1-5
CASSQLTGVPEAFF,TGTGCCAGCAGCCAATTGACAGGGGTCCCTGAAGCTTTCTTT,TRBD1,TRBV14,.,TRBJ1-1
CASTPTGVKETQYF,TGTGCCAGCACCCCAACAGGGGTGAAAGAGACCCAGTACTTC,TRBD1,TRBV28,.,TRBJ2-5
CASSLSGTSRYYEQYF,TGTGCCAGCAGTTTATCGGGGACTAGTCGCTACTACGAGCAGTACTTC,TRBD2,TRBV27,.,TRBJ2-7
CASGRGNEQFF,TGTGCCAGCGGCCGGGGAAATGAGCAGTTCTTC,.,TRBV13,few,TRBJ2-1
CASSFGAGGSYEQYF,TGTGCCAGCAGCTTTGGAGCGGGAGGCTCCTACGAGCAGTACTTC,TRBD2,TRBV11-2,once,TRBJ2-7
CASRRGQHTYEQYF,TGTGCCAGCAGGAGGGGACAGCACACTTACGAGCAGTACTTC,TRBD1,TRBV5-6,.,TRBJ2-7
CASSQAGTGNYEQYF,TGCGCCAGCAGCCAAGCCGGGACAGGGAATTACGAGCAGTACTTC,TRBD1,TRBV4-1,.,TRBJ2-7
CASRERHPGIQYF,TGTGCCAGCAGGGAACGACATCCAGGCATTCAGTACTTC,.,TRBV6-4,.,TRBJ2-4
CASSPLGGDTDTQYF,TGCGCCAGCAGCCCGCTCGGGGGAGACACAGATACGCAGTATTTT,.,TRBV5-1,.,TRBJ2-3
CASSLDSSYEQYF,TGTGCCAGCAGCTTAGATAGCAGCTACGAGCAGTACTTC,.,TRBV11-2,.,TRBJ2-7
CASSLAGSAPAYEQYF,TGTGCCAGCAGTTTAGCCGGGTCAGCTCCTGCCTACGAGCAGTACTTC,.,TRBV27,.,TRBJ2-7
CATAGQSNYGYTF,TGTGCCACCGCGGGACAGAGCAACTATGGCTACACCTTC,TRBD1,TRBV6-5,.,TRBJ1-2
CASSLGSGGVYQPQHF,TGTGCCAGCAGCTTAGGGTCGGGGGGAGTTTATCAGCCCCAGCATTTT,.,TRBV11-2,few,TRBJ1-5
CASSPSLGTASYEQYF,TGTGCCAGCTCACCTAGCCTCGGGACAGCCTCCTACGAGCAGTACTTC,TRBD1,TRBV18,.,TRBJ2-7
CASSLGQGPTEAFF,TGCGCCAGCAGCTTGGGACAGGGACCCACTGAAGCTTTCTTT,TRBD1,TRBV5-1,few,TRBJ1-1
CASSYSGQGANTEAFF,TGTGCCAGCAGTTACTCAGGACAGGGGGCGAACACTGAAGCTTTCTTT,TRBD1,TRBV6-2/TRBV6-3,.,TRBJ1-1
CASSLGGTGGQGTDTQYF,TGCGCCAGCAGCTTGGGCGGGACAGGGGGCCAGGGCACAGATACGCAGTATTTT,TRBD1,TRBV5-1,.,TRBJ2-3
CASSLGVGAEAFF,TGTGCCAGCAGCTTAGGGGTCGGGGCTGAAGCTTTCTTT,.,TRBV11-3,.,TRBJ1-1
CASSQGLYEQFF,TGTGCCAGCAGCCAGGGACTATATGAGCAGTTCTTC,TRBD2,TRBV14,.,TRBJ2-1
CASGQGGTDTQYF,TGTGCCAGCGGACAGGGGGGCACAGATACGCAGTATTTT,TRBD1,TRBV18,.,TRBJ2-3
CASSLAGTGIETQYF,TGCGCCAGCAGCTTGGCCGGGACAGGGATTGAGACCCAGTACTTC,TRBD1,TRBV5-1,.,TRBJ2-5
CASTKGGQGIHEQYF,TGTGCCAGCACTAAAGGGGGACAGGGGATACACGAGCAGTACTTC,TRBD1,TRBV6-6,few,TRBJ2-7
CSPLLAGSYNEQFF,TGCAGCCCCCTCTTAGCGGGATCTTACAATGAGCAGTTCTTC,TRBD2,TRBV29-1,.,TRBJ2-1
CASSLEAGGPGREQFF,TGCGCCAGCAGCTTGGAGGCGGGAGGGCCGGGTAGGGAGCAGTTCTTC,TRBD2,TRBV5-1,few,TRBJ2-1
CAWTGTGPISPLHF,TGTGCCTGGACCGGGACAGGGCCGATCTCACCCCTCCACTTT,TRBD1,TRBV30,once,TRBJ1-6
CATQGQGKGYGYTF,TGTGCCACCCAGGGACAGGGGAAAGGGTATGGCTACACCTTC,TRBD1,TRBV2,.,TRBJ1-2
CASSKGGSVHQPQHF,TGTGCCAGCAGTAAAGGAGGGTCGGTCCATCAGCCCCAGCATTTT,.,TRBV6-2/TRBV6-3,once,TRBJ1-5
CASSESGGQSSYEQYF,TGTGCCAGCAGCGAATCTGGGGGCCAGAGCTCCTACGAGCAGTACTTC,.,TRBV6-1,.,TRBJ2-7
CASSRLTGSGANVLTF,TGTGCCAGCTCGCGTCTAACAGGCTCTGGGGCCAACGTCCTGACTTTC,.,TRBV18,.,TRBJ2-6
CASSLKQGGGTEAFF,TGTGCCAGCAGCTTGAAGCAGGGAGGAGGCACTGAAGCTTTCTTT,.,TRBV5-4,few,TRBJ1-1
CASSRTGSNQPQHF,TGTGCCAGCAGCCGGACAGGGAGCAATCAGCCCCAGCATTTT,.,TRBV21-1,.,TRBJ1-5
CASSKDTTETQYF,TGCGCCAGCAGTAAGGACACTACTGAGACCCAGTACTTC,.,TRBV10-1,.,TRBJ2-5
CASSYNRGLYTGELFF,TGTGCCAGCAGTTACAACAGGGGGCTTTACACCGGGGAGCTGTTTTTT,TRBD1,TRBV6-5,.,TRBJ2-2
CASSQEIGGNQPQHF,TGCGCCAGCAGCCAAGAGATAGGAGGCAATCAGCCCCAGCATTTT,.,TRBV4-1,.,TRBJ1-5
CASSVPGGGSSFETQYF,TGTGCCAGCAGCGTCCCCGGGGGCGGGAGTTCATTCGAGACCCAGTACTTC,.,TRBV28,once,TRBJ2-5
CASSLGTGSYEQYF,TGTGCCAGCAGCTTGGGGACAGGGTCCTACGAGCAGTACTTC,TRBD1,TRBV2,.,TRBJ2-7